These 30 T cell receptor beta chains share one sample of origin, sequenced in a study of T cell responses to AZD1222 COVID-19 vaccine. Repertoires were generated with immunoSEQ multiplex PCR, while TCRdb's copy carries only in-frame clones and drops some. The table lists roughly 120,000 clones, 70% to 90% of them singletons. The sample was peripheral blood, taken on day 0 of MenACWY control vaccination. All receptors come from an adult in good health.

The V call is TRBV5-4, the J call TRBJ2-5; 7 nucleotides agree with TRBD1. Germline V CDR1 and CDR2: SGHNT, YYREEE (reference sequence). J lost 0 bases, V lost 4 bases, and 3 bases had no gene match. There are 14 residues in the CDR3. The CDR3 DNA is TGTGCCAGCAGCATGACAGGGAACCAAGAGACCCAGTACTTC. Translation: CASSMTGNQETQYF. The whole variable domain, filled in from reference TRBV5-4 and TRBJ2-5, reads ETGVTQSPTHLIKTRGQQVTLRCSSQSGHNTVSWYQQALGQGPQFIFQYYREEENGRGNFPPRFSGLQFPNYSSELNVNALELDDSALYLCASSMTGNQETQYFGPGTRLLVL.

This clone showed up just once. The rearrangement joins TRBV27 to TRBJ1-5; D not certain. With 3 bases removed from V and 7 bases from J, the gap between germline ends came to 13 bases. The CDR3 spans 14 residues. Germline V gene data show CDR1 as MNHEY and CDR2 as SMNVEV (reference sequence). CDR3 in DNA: TGTGCCAGCAGTTTGTCTAGAAGCGGGCAGCCCCAGCATTTT. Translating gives CASSLSRSGQPQHF.

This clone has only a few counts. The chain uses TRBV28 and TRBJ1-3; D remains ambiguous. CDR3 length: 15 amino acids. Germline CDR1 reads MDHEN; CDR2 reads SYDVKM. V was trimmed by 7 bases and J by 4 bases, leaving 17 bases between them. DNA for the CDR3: TGTGCCAGCACCCGGCCGGTTAACTCAGGAAACACCATATATTTT. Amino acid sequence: CASTRPVNSGNTIYF.

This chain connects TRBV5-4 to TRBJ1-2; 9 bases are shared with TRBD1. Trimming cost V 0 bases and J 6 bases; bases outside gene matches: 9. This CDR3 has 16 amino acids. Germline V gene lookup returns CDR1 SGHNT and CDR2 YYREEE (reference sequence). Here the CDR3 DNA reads TGTGCCAGCAGCTTGGACGGGACAGGGATTGATCATGGCTACACCTTC. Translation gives CASSLDGTGIDHGYTF.

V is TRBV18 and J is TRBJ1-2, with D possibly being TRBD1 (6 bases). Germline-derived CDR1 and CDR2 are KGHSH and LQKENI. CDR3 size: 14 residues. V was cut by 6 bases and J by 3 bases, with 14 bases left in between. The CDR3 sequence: CASSLSTGDYGYTF. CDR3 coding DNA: TGTGCCAGCTCCCTATCGACAGGAGACTATGGCTACACCTTC.

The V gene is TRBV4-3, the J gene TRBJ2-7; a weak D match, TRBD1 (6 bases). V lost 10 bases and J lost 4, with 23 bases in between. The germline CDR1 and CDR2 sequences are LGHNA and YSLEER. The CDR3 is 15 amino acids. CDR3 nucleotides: TGCGCCACCTACGTTTGGATGGACAGTAGGTACGAGCAGTACTTC. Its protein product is CATYVWMDSRYEQYF.

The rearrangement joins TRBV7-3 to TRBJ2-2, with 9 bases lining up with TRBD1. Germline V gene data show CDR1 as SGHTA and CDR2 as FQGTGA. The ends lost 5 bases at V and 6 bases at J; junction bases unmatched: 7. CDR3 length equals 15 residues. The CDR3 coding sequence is TGTGCCAGCAGCCCGTCCCGGGACAGGGCCGGGGAGCTGTTTTTT. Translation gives CASSPSRDRAGELFF.

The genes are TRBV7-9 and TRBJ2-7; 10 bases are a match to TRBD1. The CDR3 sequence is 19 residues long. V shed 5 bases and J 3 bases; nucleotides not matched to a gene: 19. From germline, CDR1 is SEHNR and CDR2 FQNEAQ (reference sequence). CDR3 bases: TGTGCCAGCAGCCAACCTCCCGGGACAGGGGCCAGGAGGGGCTACGAGCAGTACTTC. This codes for CASSQPPGTGARRGYEQYF.

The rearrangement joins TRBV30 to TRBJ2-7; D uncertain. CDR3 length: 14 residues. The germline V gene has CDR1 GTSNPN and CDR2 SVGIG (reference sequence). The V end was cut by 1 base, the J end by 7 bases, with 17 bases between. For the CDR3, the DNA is TGTGCCTGGAGTGCGGATTCCAGCAAAGGAGAGCAGTACTTC. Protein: CAWSADSSKGEQYF.

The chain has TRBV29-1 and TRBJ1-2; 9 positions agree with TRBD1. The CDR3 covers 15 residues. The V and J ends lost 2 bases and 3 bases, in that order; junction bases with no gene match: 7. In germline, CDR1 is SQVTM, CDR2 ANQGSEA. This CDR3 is CSVESRDRAHYGYTF. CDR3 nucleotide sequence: TGCAGCGTTGAAAGCCGGGACAGGGCACACTATGGCTACACCTTC. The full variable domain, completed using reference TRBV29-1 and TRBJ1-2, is SAVISQKPSRDICQRGTSLTIQCQVDSQVTMMFWYRQQPGQSLTLIATANQGSEATYESGFVIDKFPISRPNLTFSTLTVSNMSPEDSSIYLCSVESRDRAHYGYTFGSGTRLTVV.

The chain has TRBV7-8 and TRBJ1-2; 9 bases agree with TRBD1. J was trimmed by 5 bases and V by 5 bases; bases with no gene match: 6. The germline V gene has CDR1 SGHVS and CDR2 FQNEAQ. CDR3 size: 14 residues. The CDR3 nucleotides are TGTGCCAGCAGCCCCGTTGGACAGGGGTATGGCTACACCTTC. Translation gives CASSPVGQGYGYTF.

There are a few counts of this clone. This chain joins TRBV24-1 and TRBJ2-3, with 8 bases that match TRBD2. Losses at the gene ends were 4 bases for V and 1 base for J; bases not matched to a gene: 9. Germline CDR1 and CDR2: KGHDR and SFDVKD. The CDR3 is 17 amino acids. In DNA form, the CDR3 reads TGTGCCACCAGTGACCCTTCTCGGGGGGGCGGCACAGATACGCAGTATTTT. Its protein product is CATSDPSRGGGTDTQYF.

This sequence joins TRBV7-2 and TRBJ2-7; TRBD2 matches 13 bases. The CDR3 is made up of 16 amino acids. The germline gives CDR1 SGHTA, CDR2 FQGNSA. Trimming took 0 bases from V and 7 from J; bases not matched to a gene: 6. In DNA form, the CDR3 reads TGTGCCAGCAGCTTAGCGGGTGGGACTAGCGGGATAGAGCAGTACTTC. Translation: CASSLAGGTSGIEQYF. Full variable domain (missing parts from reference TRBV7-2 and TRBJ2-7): GAGVSQSPSNKVTEKGKDVELRCDPISGHTALYWYRQSLGQGLEFLIYFQGNSAPDKSGLPSDRFSAERTGGSVSTLTIQRTQQEDSAVYLCASSLAGGTSGIEQYFGPGTRLTVT.

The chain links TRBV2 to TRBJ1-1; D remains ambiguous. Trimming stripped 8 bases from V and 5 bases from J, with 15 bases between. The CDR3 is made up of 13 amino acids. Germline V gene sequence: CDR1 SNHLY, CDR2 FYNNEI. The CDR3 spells CASVPDGRTEAFF. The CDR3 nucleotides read TGTGCCAGCGTCCCGGACGGGAGGACTGAAGCTTTCTTT. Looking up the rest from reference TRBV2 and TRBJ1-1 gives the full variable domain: EPEVTQTPSHQVTQMGQEVILRCVPISNHLYFYWYRQILGQKVEFLVSFYNNEISEKSEIFDDQFSVERPDGSNFTLKIRSTKLEDSAMYFCASVPDGRTEAFFGQGTRLTVV.

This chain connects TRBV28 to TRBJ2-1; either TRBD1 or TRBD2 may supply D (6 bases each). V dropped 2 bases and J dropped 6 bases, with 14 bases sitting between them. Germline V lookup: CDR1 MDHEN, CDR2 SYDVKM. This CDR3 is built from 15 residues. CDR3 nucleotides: TGTGCCAGCAGTTTAGTCCCGGGGGCGGTCAATGAGCAGTTCTTC. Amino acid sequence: CASSLVPGAVNEQFF.

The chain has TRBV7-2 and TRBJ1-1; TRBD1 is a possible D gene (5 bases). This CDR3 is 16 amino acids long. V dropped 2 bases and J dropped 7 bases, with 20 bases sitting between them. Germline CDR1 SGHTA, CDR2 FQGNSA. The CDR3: CASSLRPTARVGEAFF. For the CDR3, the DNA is TGTGCCAGCAGCTTACGCCCGACAGCTAGGGTTGGTGAAGCTTTCTTT.

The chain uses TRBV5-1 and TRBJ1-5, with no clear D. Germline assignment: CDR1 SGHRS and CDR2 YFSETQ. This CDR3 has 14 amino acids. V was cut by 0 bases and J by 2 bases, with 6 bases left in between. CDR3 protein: CASSLDWGNQPQHF. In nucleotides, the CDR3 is TGCGCCAGCAGCTTGGACTGGGGCAATCAGCCCCAGCATTTT. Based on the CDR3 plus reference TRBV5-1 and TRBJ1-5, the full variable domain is KAGVTQTPRYLIKTRGQQVTLSCSPISGHRSVSWYQQTPGQGLQFLFEYFSETQRNKGNFPGRFSGRQFSNSRSEMNVSTLELGDSALYLCASSLDWGNQPQHFGDGTRLSIL.

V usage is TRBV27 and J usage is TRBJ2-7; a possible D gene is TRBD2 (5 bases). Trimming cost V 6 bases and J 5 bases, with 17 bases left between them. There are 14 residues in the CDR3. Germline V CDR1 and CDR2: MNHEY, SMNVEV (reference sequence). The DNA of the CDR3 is TGTGCCAGCAGACCTCGGACTGGGATCGACGAGCAGTACTTC. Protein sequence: CASRPRTGIDEQYF.

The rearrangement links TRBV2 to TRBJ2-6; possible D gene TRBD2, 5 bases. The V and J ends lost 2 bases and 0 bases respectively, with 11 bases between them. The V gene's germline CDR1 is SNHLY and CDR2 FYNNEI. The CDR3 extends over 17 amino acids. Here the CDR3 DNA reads TGTGCCAGCAGTGAAAGCGGCAGCCCCTCTGGGGCCAACGTCCTGACTTTC. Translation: CASSESGSPSGANVLTF.

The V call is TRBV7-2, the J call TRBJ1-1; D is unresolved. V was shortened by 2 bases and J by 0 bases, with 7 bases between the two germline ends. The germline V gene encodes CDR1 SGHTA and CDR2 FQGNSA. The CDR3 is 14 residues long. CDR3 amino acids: CASSLFGLNTEAFF. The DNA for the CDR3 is TGTGCCAGCAGCTTATTCGGCCTGAACACTGAAGCTTTCTTT.

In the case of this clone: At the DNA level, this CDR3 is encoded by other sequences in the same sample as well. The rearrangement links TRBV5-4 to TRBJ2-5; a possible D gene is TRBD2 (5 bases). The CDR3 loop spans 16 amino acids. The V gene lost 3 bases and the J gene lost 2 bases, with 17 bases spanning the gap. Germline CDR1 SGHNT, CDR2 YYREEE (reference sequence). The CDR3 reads CASSYLLGAAQETQYF. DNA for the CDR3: TGTGCCAGCAGCTACCTCTTGGGAGCGGCTCAAGAGACCCAGTACTTC.

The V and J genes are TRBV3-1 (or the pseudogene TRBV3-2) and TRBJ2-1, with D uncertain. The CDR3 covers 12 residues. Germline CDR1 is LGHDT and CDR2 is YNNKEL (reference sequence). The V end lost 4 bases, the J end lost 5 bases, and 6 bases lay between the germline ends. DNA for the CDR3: TGTGCCAGCAGCCGGCTAGACAATGAGCAGTTCTTC. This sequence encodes CASSRLDNEQFF.

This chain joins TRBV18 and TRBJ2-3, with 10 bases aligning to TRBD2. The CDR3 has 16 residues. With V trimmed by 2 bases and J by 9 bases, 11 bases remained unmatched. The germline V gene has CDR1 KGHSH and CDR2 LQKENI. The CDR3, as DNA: TGTGCCAGCTCACCAGGAGGAAGCGGGGGGGCAGGGACGCAGTATTTT. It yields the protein CASSPGGSGGAGTQYF.

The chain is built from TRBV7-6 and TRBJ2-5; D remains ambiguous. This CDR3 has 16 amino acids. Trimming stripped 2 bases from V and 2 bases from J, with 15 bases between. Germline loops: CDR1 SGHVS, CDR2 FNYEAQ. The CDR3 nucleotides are TGTGCCAGCAGCTTAAATGTTCGTCGGTTGCAAGAGACCCAGTACTTC. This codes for CASSLNVRRLQETQYF.

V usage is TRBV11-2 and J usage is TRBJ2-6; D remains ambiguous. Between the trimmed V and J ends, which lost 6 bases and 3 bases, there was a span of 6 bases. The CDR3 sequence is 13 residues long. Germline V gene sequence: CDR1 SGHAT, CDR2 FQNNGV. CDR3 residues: CASRLLGANVLTF. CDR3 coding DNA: TGTGCCAGCAGGCTACTTGGGGCCAACGTCCTGACTTTC.

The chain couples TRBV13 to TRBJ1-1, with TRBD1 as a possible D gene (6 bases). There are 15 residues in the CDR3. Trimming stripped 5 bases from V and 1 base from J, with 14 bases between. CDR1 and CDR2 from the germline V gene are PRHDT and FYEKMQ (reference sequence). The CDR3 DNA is TGTGCCAGCAGCCGAAACAGGGCATCGAACACTGAAGCTTTCTTT. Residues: CASSRNRASNTEAFF. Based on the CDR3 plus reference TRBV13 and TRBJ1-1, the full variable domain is AAGVIQSPRHLIKEKRETATLKCYPIPRHDTVYWYQQGPGQDPQFLISFYEKMQSDKGSIPDRFSAQQFSDYHSELNMSSLELGDSALYFCASSRNRASNTEAFFGQGTRLTVV.

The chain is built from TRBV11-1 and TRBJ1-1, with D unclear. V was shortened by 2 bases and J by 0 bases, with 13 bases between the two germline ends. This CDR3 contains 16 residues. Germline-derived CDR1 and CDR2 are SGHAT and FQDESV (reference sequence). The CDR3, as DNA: TGTGCCAGCAGCTTATGGGCTTGGGGAATGAACACTGAAGCTTTCTTT. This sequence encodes CASSLWAWGMNTEAFF.

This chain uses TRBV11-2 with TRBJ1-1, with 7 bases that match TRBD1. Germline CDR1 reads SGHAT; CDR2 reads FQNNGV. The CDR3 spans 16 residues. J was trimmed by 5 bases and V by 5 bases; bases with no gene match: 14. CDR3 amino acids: CASSPGTATHRTEAFF. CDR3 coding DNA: TGTGCCAGCAGCCCCGGGACAGCCACCCATCGTACTGAAGCTTTCTTT. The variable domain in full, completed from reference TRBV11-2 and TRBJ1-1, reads EAGVAQSPRYKIIEKRQSVAFWCNPISGHATLYWYQQILGQGPKLLIQFQNNGVVDDSQLPKDRFSAERLKGVDSTLKIQPAKLEDSAVYLCASSPGTATHRTEAFFGQGTRLTVV.

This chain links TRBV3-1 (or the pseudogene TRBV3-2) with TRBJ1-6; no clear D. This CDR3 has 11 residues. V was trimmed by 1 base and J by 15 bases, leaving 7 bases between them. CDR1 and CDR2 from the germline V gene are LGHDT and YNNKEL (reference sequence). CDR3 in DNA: TGTGCCAGCAGCCAAGTGGACCACCTCCACTTT. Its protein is CASSQVDHLHF.

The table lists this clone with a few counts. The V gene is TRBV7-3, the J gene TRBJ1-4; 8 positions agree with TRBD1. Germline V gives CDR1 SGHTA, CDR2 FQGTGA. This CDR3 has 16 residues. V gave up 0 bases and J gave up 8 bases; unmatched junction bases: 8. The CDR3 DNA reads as TGTGCCAGCAGCTTAACCGTCGGGACAGGAAGCGAAAAACTGTTTTTT. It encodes CASSLTVGTGSEKLFF.